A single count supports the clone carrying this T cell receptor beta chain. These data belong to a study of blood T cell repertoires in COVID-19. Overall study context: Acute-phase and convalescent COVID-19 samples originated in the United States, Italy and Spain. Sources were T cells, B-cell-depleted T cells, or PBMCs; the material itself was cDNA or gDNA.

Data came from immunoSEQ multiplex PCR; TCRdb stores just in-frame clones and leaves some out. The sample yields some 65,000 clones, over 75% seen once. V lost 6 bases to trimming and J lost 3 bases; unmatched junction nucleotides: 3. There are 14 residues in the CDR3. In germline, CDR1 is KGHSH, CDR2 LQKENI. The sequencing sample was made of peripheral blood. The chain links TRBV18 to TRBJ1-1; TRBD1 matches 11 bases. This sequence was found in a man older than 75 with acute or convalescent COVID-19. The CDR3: CASSGQGADTEAFF. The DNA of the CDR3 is TGTGCCAGCTCCGGACAGGGGGCCGACACTGAAGCTTTCTTT.